These 8 T cell receptor beta chains were all obtained from the same sample, sequenced in a study of cytomegalovirus exposure and HLA in healthy donors. Primers: 60 Vbeta forward and 13 Jbeta reverse. The method was immunoSEQ multiplex PCR; TCRdb's version includes in-frame clones alone and lacks a portion of them. The sample shows about 200,000 clones, approximately 83% of them seen only once. The sample was PBMCs. All receptors come from a boy aged 2-15 years in good health and CMV-seronegative.

The chain links TRBV5-6 to TRBJ2-5; TRBD2 matches 7 bases. Looked up from germline, CDR1 is SGHDT and CDR2 is YYEEEE. The CDR3 is made up of 12 amino acids. With V trimmed by 5 bases and J by 13 bases, 11 bases remained unmatched. The CDR3 nucleotides are TGTGCCAGCAGTTTCCCCCGGACTAGGTTGTACTTC. Encoded protein: CASSFPRTRLYF. Full variable domain (outside the CDR3, taken from reference TRBV5-6 and TRBJ2-5): DAGVTQSPTHLIKTRGQQVTLRCSPKSGHDTVSWYQQALGQGPQFIFQYYEEEERQRGNFPDRFSGHQFPNYSSELNVNALLLGDSALYLCASSFPRTRLYFGPGTRLLVL.

CDR3 amino acids: CASSFLYNEQFF. The CDR3 DNA reads TGTGCCAGCAGTTTCCTCTACAATGAGCAGTTCTTC. The chain recombines TRBV6-6 with TRBJ2-1; no clear D. The CDR3 is made up of 12 amino acids. Germline V CDR1 and CDR2: MNHNY, SVGAGI (reference sequence). V was pared by 4 bases and J by 3 bases, with 4 bases between.

V and J are TRBV4-1 and TRBJ2-7; a possible D gene is TRBD2 (7 bases). This CDR3 spans 15 amino acids. The germline V gene has CDR1 MGHRA and CDR2 YSYEKL. V shed 3 bases and J shed 3 bases, with 15 bases lying between them. DNA of the CDR3: TGCGCCAGCAGCCAGGGGGGGACACCGAGCTACGAGCAGTACTTC. It specifies CASSQGGTPSYEQYF.

This clone was counted a few times. The rearrangement links TRBV6-1 to TRBJ2-1; TRBD2 agrees at 13 bases. The CDR3 is made up of 15 amino acids. Germline trimming cut 8 bases from V and 5 bases from J; bases unmatched to any gene: 6. Germline assignment: CDR1 MNHNS and CDR2 SASEGT. The DNA for the CDR3 is TGTGCCAGCGCCGAACTAGCGGGGGGGAACAATGAGCAGTTCTTC. Protein product: CASAELAGGNNEQFF.

This chain joins TRBV7-2 and TRBJ1-1, with 10 bases fitting TRBD1. This CDR3 has 14 amino acids. V lost 3 bases and J lost 4; bases outside the gene matches: 2. Germline lookup yields CDR1 SGHTA and CDR2 FQGNSA. The CDR3 DNA reads TGTGCCAGCAGCTTTAGGACAGGGGGCACTGAAGCTTTCTTT. This encodes CASSFRTGGTEAFF.

The rearrangement joins TRBV27 to TRBJ2-7; D remains unclear. The CDR3 has 14 amino acids. V lost 2 bases and J 3 bases, leaving 11 bases between the germline ends. Germline loops: CDR1 MNHEY, CDR2 SMNVEV (reference sequence). This CDR3 is CASSLGHSGYEQYF. CDR3 bases: TGTGCCAGCAGTTTAGGCCACTCGGGCTACGAGCAGTACTTC.

The chain joins TRBV7-9 to TRBJ1-2; D is possibly TRBD1 (5 bases). Germline V gives CDR1 SEHNR, CDR2 FQNEAQ (reference sequence). The V end lost 5 bases, the J end lost 1 base, and 14 bases lay between the germline ends. The CDR3 covers 15 residues. The CDR3 bases are TGTGCCAGCAGCCCCCCGGGGGATCATAACTATGGCTACACCTTC. Protein: CASSPPGDHNYGYTF. Full variable domain (missing parts from reference TRBV7-9 and TRBJ1-2): DTGVSQNPRHKITKRGQNVTFRCDPISEHNRLYWYRQTLGQGPEFLTYFQNEAQLEKSRLLSDRFSAERPKGSFSTLEIQRTEQGDSAMYLCASSPPGDHNYGYTFGSGTRLTVV.

This clone was detected only a few times. The chain uses TRBV6-6 and TRBJ2-1; a possible D gene is TRBD2 (5 bases). The CDR3 consists of 12 residues. Germline V gene data show CDR1 as MNHNY and CDR2 as SVGAGI (reference sequence). Trimming took off 5 bases at V and 9 bases at J, with 11 bases between the two ends. Here the CDR3 reads CASSPLGSEQFF. DNA of the CDR3: TGTGCCAGCAGTCCCTTGGGGAGTGAGCAGTTCTTC.